The 10 T cell receptor beta chains below were found in one sample sequenced in a study of T-cell memory formation after mild COVID-19. Each CDR3 protein is one row after TCRdb ran MiXCR on the 5' RACE reads. This sample carries roughly 180,000 distinct CDR3 sequences, less than 20% of them seen once, and the ten largest clones take approximately 4%. The sample comprised PBMCs or a T cell subset sorted from them (not recorded which). These receptors were collected from a man between 18 and 29 years old who had mild COVID-19 (a few samples of this study predate the infection). Cell type and time point are not known.

V is TRBV18 and J is TRBJ2-2; a weak D match, TRBD1 (6 bases). The CDR3 length is 14 residues. In germline, CDR1 is KGHSH, CDR2 LQKENI. The V end was cut by 5 bases, the J end by 4 bases, with 11 bases between. The CDR3 DNA sequence: TGTGCCAGCTCAGGGACAAGTCCCACCGGGGAGCTGTTTTTT. This encodes CASSGTSPTGELFF.

This chain joins TRBV2 and TRBJ2-3; D is uncertain. Trimming removed 11 bases at V and 4 bases at J, with 13 bases between. The CDR3 is 12 amino acids. Germline values: CDR1 SNHLY, CDR2 FYNNEI. The CDR3 sequence is CAYTPGPDTQYF. The CDR3 bases are TGTGCCTACACTCCGGGCCCAGATACGCAGTATTTT.

In its sample, this clonotype was seen a few times. This chain connects TRBV7-2 to TRBJ1-1; D is possibly TRBD1 (5 bases). CDR3 length: 14 residues. The V gene lost 0 bases and the J gene lost 4 bases, with 9 bases spanning the gap. Looked up from germline, CDR1 is SGHTA and CDR2 is FQGNSA. The CDR3 loop reads CASSLARDGTEAFF. In DNA form, the CDR3 reads TGTGCCAGCAGCTTAGCCAGGGATGGCACTGAAGCTTTCTTT.

V gene TRBV5-1 combines with J gene TRBJ1-5, with D possibly TRBD1 on 5 matching bases. CDR3 length: 15 amino acids. The germline V gene has CDR1 SGHRS and CDR2 YFSETQ. V was clipped by 0 bases and J by 7 bases, with 14 bases between them. The CDR3 region has the DNA TGCGCCAGCAGCTTGGGGTCGGGACTCGGGCAGCCCCAGCATTTT. This encodes CASSLGSGLGQPQHF.

The chain joins TRBV5-1 to TRBJ2-2, with a weak D call TRBD1 (6 bases). V lost 0 bases, J lost 5 bases, and 14 bases lay in between. The CDR3 runs to 16 residues. Germline values: CDR1 SGHRS, CDR2 YFSETQ. In DNA, the CDR3 is TGCGCCAGCAGCTTGGCCGGGACACCTTCAACCGGGGAGCTGTTTTTT. It specifies CASSLAGTPSTGELFF.

The V gene is TRBV11-2, the J gene TRBJ1-4; 9 bases map to TRBD1. The junction had 3 bases not matched to a gene; V was cut back by 0 bases and J by 13 bases. In germline, CDR1 is SGHAT, CDR2 FQNNGV. CDR3 size: 13 residues. CDR3 sequence (DNA): TGTGCCAGCAGCTTAGACCTGGACAGGGGACTGTTTTTT. Translating it yields CASSLDLDRGLFF.

This chain joins TRBV7-9 and TRBJ2-1; 14 bases match TRBD2. Trimming took 5 bases from V and 10 from J; bases not matched to a gene: 13. Germline V gene sequence: CDR1 SEHNR, CDR2 FQNEAQ (reference sequence). The CDR3 extends over 17 amino acids. CDR3 in amino acids: CASSPTSGGAGFKEQFF. The DNA of the CDR3 is TGTGCCAGCAGCCCGACTAGCGGGGGGGCCGGTTTCAAGGAGCAGTTCTTC.

This rearrangement joins TRBV12-3 or TRBV12-4 to TRBJ1-2; D might be TRBD1 (5 bases). V shed 6 bases and J shed 5 bases, with 13 bases lying between them. The CDR3 contains 13 residues. CDR3 in DNA: TGTGCCAGCAGCTGGGGACGGGTTTATGGCTACACCTTC. It yields the protein CASSWGRVYGYTF.

The V call is TRBV10-3, the J call TRBJ2-1, with TRBD2 matching over 10 bases. CDR1 and CDR2 (germline): ENHRY, SYGVKD. The V segment lost 8 bases and the J segment 0 bases; nucleotides outside the gene matches: 10. The CDR3 extends over 17 amino acids. The CDR3 sequence is CAIQLAGAPSSYNEQFF. CDR3 coding DNA: TGTGCCATCCAGCTAGCGGGGGCACCGAGCTCCTACAATGAGCAGTTCTTC.

V gene TRBV2 combines with J gene TRBJ1-4; tentatively, D is TRBD1 (5 bases). The V and J ends lost 2 bases and 7 bases respectively, with 17 bases between them. The CDR3 contains 16 residues. CDR1 is SNHLY, CDR2 FYNNEI, per germline. Written as DNA, the CDR3 is TGTGCCAGCAGTGAAAGTCGGTCAGGGACGGGTGAAAAACTGTTTTTT. The encoded protein is CASSESRSGTGEKLFF.